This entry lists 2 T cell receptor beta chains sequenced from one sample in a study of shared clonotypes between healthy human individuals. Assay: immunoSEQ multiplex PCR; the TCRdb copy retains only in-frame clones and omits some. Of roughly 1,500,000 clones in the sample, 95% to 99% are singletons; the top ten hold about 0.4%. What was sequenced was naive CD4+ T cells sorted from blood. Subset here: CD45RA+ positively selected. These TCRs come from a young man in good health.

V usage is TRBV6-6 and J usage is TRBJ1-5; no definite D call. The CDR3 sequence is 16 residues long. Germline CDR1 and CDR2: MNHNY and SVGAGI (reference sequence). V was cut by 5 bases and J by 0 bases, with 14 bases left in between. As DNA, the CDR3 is TGTGCCAGCAGTCCCGGACCGAGCTTTAGCAATCAGCCCCAGCATTTT. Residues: CASSPGPSFSNQPQHF.

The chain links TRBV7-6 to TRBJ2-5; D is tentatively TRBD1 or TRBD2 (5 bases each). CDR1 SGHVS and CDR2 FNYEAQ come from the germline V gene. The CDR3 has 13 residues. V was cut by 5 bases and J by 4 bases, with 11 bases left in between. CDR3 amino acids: CASSASGRETQYF. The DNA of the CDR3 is TGTGCCAGCAGCGCCTCGGGGCGAGAGACCCAGTACTTC.